Presented here are 8 T cell receptor beta chains from one specimen sequenced in a study of T cell responses to AZD1222 COVID-19 vaccine. Sequencing was performed with immunoSEQ multiplex PCR; in TCRdb, only in-frame clones are kept and a portion is missing. The sample shows 100,000 to 150,000 clones, about 82% of them seen only once. The sample consisted of peripheral blood, taken 28 days after the second AZD1222 dose. The receptors here all came from an adult who received the AZD1222 COVID-19 vaccine.

This clone appeared a single time. Germline and junction disagree at one end, which may indicate a read error. The chain couples TRBV19 to TRBJ1-1; perhaps TRBD1 as D (5 bases). Germline-derived CDR1 and CDR2 are LNHDA and SQIVND (reference sequence). The CDR3 is 13 residues long. CDR3 in DNA: TGTGCCAGTAGGCTCGGGGCCCGCACTCAAGCTTTCTTT. Amino acid sequence: CASRLGARTQAFF.

V usage is TRBV14 and J usage is TRBJ1-5; no reliable D call. This CDR3 has 13 residues. Trimming stripped 1 base from V and 5 bases from J, with 6 bases between. Germline CDR1 and CDR2: SGHDN and FVKESK. CDR3 in amino acids: CASSQGEDQPQHF. The DNA of the CDR3 is TGTGCCAGCAGCCAAGGCGAGGATCAGCCCCAGCATTTT.

The CDR3 DNA sequence: TGTGCCAGCAGCGGACTGGGACAGGGCCTTTATCAGCCCCAGCATTTT. Protein product: CASSGLGQGLYQPQHF. The chain couples TRBV5-8 to TRBJ1-5, with TRBD1 matching 9 bases. The ends lost 4 bases at V and 5 bases at J; junction bases unmatched: 10. This CDR3 has 16 amino acids. Germline assignment: CDR1 SGHTS and CDR2 YDEGEE.

The V call is TRBV5-4, the J call TRBJ2-3; 11 nucleotides align to TRBD2. Germline loops: CDR1 SGHNT, CDR2 YYREEE (reference sequence). The CDR3 is 16 amino acids. V shed 4 bases, J shed 2 bases, and the junction held 6 bases outside the gene matches. CDR3 in amino acids: CASSPTSGTYTDTQYF. CDR3 coding DNA: TGTGCCAGCAGCCCGACTAGCGGGACGTACACAGATACGCAGTATTTT. The full variable domain, rest sourced from reference TRBV5-4 and TRBJ2-3, is ETGVTQSPTHLIKTRGQQVTLRCSSQSGHNTVSWYQQALGQGPQFIFQYYREEENGRGNFPPRFSGLQFPNYSSELNVNALELDDSALYLCASSPTSGTYTDTQYFGPGTRLTVL.

This clone showed up just once. The chain is built from TRBV24-1 and TRBJ1-2; TRBD1 matches 8 bases. The trim removed 4 bases at V and 8 bases at J, leaving 14 bases unmatched. The CDR3 is 16 amino acids. Germline CDR1 is KGHDR and CDR2 is SFDVKD. The CDR3 DNA sequence: TGTGCCACCAGTGAAACCGGGACAGGAGGGGCGTGGGGCTACACCTTC. Amino acids: CATSETGTGGAWGYTF.

This rearrangement joins TRBV27 to TRBJ2-7; D gene ambiguous. Germline CDR1 is MNHEY and CDR2 is SMNVEV (reference sequence). The CDR3 has 15 residues. V was cut by 0 bases and J by 2 bases, with 11 bases left in between. CDR3 in DNA: TGTGCCAGCAGTTTATCACGGACCCGAACCTACGAGCAGTACTTC. Amino acid sequence: CASSLSRTRTYEQYF.

V usage is TRBV6-6 and J usage is TRBJ1-3, with D possibly matching TRBD1 (5 bases). The CDR3 consists of 15 residues. The V end lost 5 bases, the J end lost 0 bases, and 11 bases lay between the germline ends. CDR1 is MNHNY, CDR2 SVGAGI, per germline (reference sequence). DNA of the CDR3: TGTGCCAGCAGTCGGGGGTGGGGCTCTGGAAACACCATATATTTT. This gives the protein CASSRGWGSGNTIYF.

The rearrangement links TRBV28 to TRBJ2-2; unclear D gene. CDR1 is MDHEN and CDR2 is SYDVKM in the germline V gene. The V gene lost 3 bases and the J gene lost 7 bases, with 6 bases spanning the gap. The CDR3 length is 12 residues. CDR3 nucleotide sequence: TGTGCCAGCAGTTTTCCCCGCGGGGAGCTGTTTTTT. This translates into CASSFPRGELFF.